The 19 T cell receptor beta chains below come from one sample, sequenced in a study of blood T cell repertoires in COVID-19. Using immunoSEQ multiplex PCR, the repertoire was profiled, and TCRdb retains in-frame clones only, with some absent. The repertoire includes about 270,000 clones, around nine tenths of them detected once, and under 3% sits in the top ten. The sequenced sample was PBMCs or T cells enriched from blood (not recorded which). The receptors were gathered from a woman aged 18-29 years who had recovered from COVID-19.

CDR3 DNA: TGTGCCAGCAGCACCTCAGACAGAACAGATACGCAGTATTTT. This codes for CASSTSDRTDTQYF. This chain connects TRBV5-4 to TRBJ2-3; possible D gene TRBD1, 5 bases. The CDR3 is 14 residues long. Germline assignment: CDR1 SGHNT and CDR2 YYREEE (reference sequence). Deletions cut 4 bases from V and 3 bases from J, with 12 bases between.

V gene TRBV4-1 combines with J gene TRBJ2-7; D is ambiguous. Germline CDR1 reads MGHRA; CDR2 reads YSYEKL. The CDR3 runs to 14 residues. The V end was cut by 0 bases, the J end by 3 bases, with 9 bases between. As DNA, the CDR3 is TGCGCCAGCAGCCAAGAATCCGACAACTACGAGCAGTACTTC. This codes for CASSQESDNYEQYF.

The CDR3 DNA follows: TGTGCCAGCACCCCAGGGGGCGGAATGAACACTGAAGCTTTCTTT. Translating it yields CASTPGGGMNTEAFF. The chain carries TRBV28 and TRBJ1-1; 8 bases match TRBD1. Germline V CDR1 and CDR2: MDHEN, SYDVKM. Germline trimming cut 7 bases from V and 0 bases from J; bases unmatched to any gene: 7. This CDR3 is built from 15 residues.

This clone has a single count. This chain links TRBV28 with TRBJ2-1; TRBD2 agrees at 8 bases. The CDR3 covers 18 residues. The V gene's germline CDR1 is MDHEN and CDR2 SYDVKM. Trimming at V came to 5 bases and at J to 8 bases, leaving 20 bases not matched to a gene. CDR3 DNA sequence: TGTGCCAGCAGTCCCCCTGGTGGGGGACTAGTCCTAACCCATGAGCAGTTCTTC. Protein product: CASSPPGGGLVLTHEQFF.

The chain couples TRBV10-1 to TRBJ1-6, with D possibly matching TRBD1 (6 bases). Looked up from germline, CDR1 is WNHNN and CDR2 is SYGVQD (reference sequence). The CDR3 is 14 amino acids. The V end lost 4 bases, the J end lost 11 bases, and 15 bases lay between the germline ends. CDR3 in amino acids: CASSGRGAQTPLHF. CDR3 coding DNA: TGCGCCAGCAGTGGTCGGGGGGCGCAAACACCCCTCCACTTT.

The chain carries TRBV7-9 and TRBJ2-2, with TRBD2 identical over 14 bases. After removal of 5 bases from V and 3 bases from J, the junction contained 2 bases not matched to a gene. The V gene's germline CDR1 is SEHNR and CDR2 FQNEAQ (reference sequence). The CDR3 sequence is 16 residues long. The chain's CDR3 is CASSPTSGGDTGELFF. The CDR3 DNA follows: TGTGCCAGCAGCCCGACTAGCGGGGGGGACACCGGGGAGCTGTTTTTT.

The chain joins TRBV19 to TRBJ1-5; no clear D gene. From germline, CDR1 is LNHDA and CDR2 SQIVND (reference sequence). The V gene lost 5 bases and the J gene lost 4 bases, with 6 bases spanning the gap. This CDR3 is built from 12 residues. The DNA of the CDR3 is TGTGCCAGTAGTTCACGGAATCAGCCCCAGCATTTT. Its translation is CASSSRNQPQHF.

The chain employs TRBV11-3 and TRBJ2-7; D uncertain. The CDR3 loop spans 11 amino acids. Germline CDR1 and CDR2: SGHNT and YENEEA. With 3 bases removed from V and 5 bases from J, the gap between germline ends came to 5 bases. The CDR3 DNA follows: TGTGCCAGCAGCTTCGCGGACGAGCAGTACTTC. It encodes CASSFADEQYF.

The DNA for the CDR3 is TGTGCCAGCAGTTTCTACGGACTAGCGGGGCCCTTGAGCTCCTACAATGAGCAGTTCTTC. It yields the protein CASSFYGLAGPLSSYNEQFF. The J gene is TRBJ2-1, the V gene TRBV27; TRBD2 aligns across 12 bases. Trimming cost V 3 bases and J 0 bases; bases outside gene matches: 12. This CDR3 is built from 20 residues. CDR1 and CDR2 (germline): MNHEY, SMNVEV (reference sequence).

The chain employs TRBV7-9 and TRBJ2-2, with no clear D. V lost 5 bases to trimming and J lost 7 bases, with 8 bases between them. The germline V gene encodes CDR1 SEHNR and CDR2 FQNEAQ (reference sequence). The CDR3 extends over 12 amino acids. The CDR3 DNA reads as TGTGCCAGCAGCGATCTAGGCGGGGAGCTGTTTTTT. Protein product: CASSDLGGELFF.

Comments on this clone: Within the sample, other DNA sequences also encode this same CDR3. This chain uses TRBV30 with TRBJ1-5; D gene uncertain. CDR1 is GTSNPN and CDR2 is SVGIG in the germline V gene (reference sequence). The length of the CDR3 is 14 residues. The germline V and J ends were trimmed by 0 bases and 1 base, with 7 bases remaining between them. The CDR3: CAWSVRGSNQPQHF. CDR3 nucleotide sequence: TGTGCCTGGAGTGTACGGGGAAGCAATCAGCCCCAGCATTTT.

V usage is TRBV19 and J usage is TRBJ2-6; a possible D gene is TRBD1 (6 bases). The V gene's germline CDR1 is LNHDA and CDR2 SQIVND (reference sequence). V gave up 5 bases and J gave up 1 base, with 21 bases separating them. CDR3 length equals 19 residues. CDR3 DNA sequence: TGTGCCAGTAGTCTCCGCAGACAGGAGCAGGGGTCTGGGGCCAACGTCCTGACTTTC. This sequence encodes CASSLRRQEQGSGANVLTF.

DNA of the CDR3: TGTGCCAGCCTCTACGGGGGTGCGAACACTGAAGCTTTCTTT. It yields the protein CASLYGGANTEAFF. The chain has TRBV18 and TRBJ1-1, with a tentative D call TRBD1 (5 bases). The CDR3 length is 14 residues. Germline values: CDR1 KGHSH, CDR2 LQKENI. Trimming took 8 bases from V and 1 from J, leaving 14 bases between them.

This chain uses TRBV9 with TRBJ2-1; D not resolved. Trimming removed 3 bases at V and 8 bases at J, with 15 bases between. CDR1 and CDR2 (germline): SGDLS, YYNGEE. This CDR3 spans 14 amino acids. CDR3 bases: TGTGCCAGCAGCGCCAGTCGCGGTAGCTATGAGCAGTTCTTC. It encodes CASSASRGSYEQFF. The variable domain in full, with the rest retrieved from reference TRBV9 and TRBJ2-1, is DSGVTQTPKHLITATGQRVTLRCSPRSGDLSVYWYQQSLDQGLQFLIQYYNGEERAKGNILERFSAQQFPDLHSELNLSSLELGDSALYFCASSASRGSYEQFFGPGTRLTVL.

The chain carries TRBV28 and TRBJ1-2; D may be TRBD1 (6 bases). V gave up 5 bases and J gave up 2 bases, with 12 bases separating them. The CDR3 sequence is 14 residues long. The germline V gene has CDR1 MDHEN and CDR2 SYDVKM. The CDR3 bases are TGTGCCAGCAGTCCGACAGGATTAAACTATGGCTACACCTTC. It translates to CASSPTGLNYGYTF.

V and J are TRBV5-4 and TRBJ2-4; D may be TRBD2 (6 bases). V lost 4 bases and J 3 bases, leaving 17 bases between the germline ends. This CDR3 region has 16 residues. The germline V gene encodes CDR1 SGHNT and CDR2 YYREEE (reference sequence). The CDR3 spells CASSAGLPTVKNIQYF. DNA of the CDR3: TGTGCCAGCAGCGCGGGACTCCCCACGGTCAAAAACATTCAGTACTTC.

This rearrangement joins TRBV6-8 to TRBJ1-1; tentatively, D is TRBD1 (5 bases). CDR3 length: 15 residues. Germline V lookup: CDR1 MNHGY, CDR2 SAAAGT. Trimming shortened V by 5 bases and J by 5 bases, and 18 bases separated the two germline ends. The CDR3 DNA sequence: TGTGCCAGCAGTGGAAAGGACAAGAGGACGACTGAAGCTTTCTTT. This codes for CASSGKDKRTTEAFF.

V usage is TRBV10-3 and J usage is TRBJ2-5; D is unresolved. This CDR3 is 13 amino acids long. The ends were cut back, 8 bases at V and 5 bases at J, with 15 bases in the middle. CDR1 ENHRY and CDR2 SYGVKD come from the germline V gene. In DNA, the CDR3 is TGTGCCATCGGTGGGTTTCTCGGGGAGACCCAGTACTTC. It encodes CAIGGFLGETQYF.

The chain recombines TRBV28 with TRBJ2-2; D is perhaps TRBD1 (6 bases). The CDR3 runs 18 residues. Trimming removed 4 bases from V and 4 bases from J, with 22 bases in between. Germline CDR1 reads MDHEN; CDR2 reads SYDVKM. This chain's CDR3 is CASSSLRQAQFSTGELFF. For the CDR3, the DNA is TGTGCCAGCAGTTCCCTCCGACAGGCCCAGTTTTCCACCGGGGAGCTGTTTTTT.